In this sample, the clone carrying this T cell receptor beta chain turned up many times. Its antigen is unidentified. From RNA transcripts, TCR beta CDR3 regions were amplified. First-round RT-PCR targeting the TCR CDR3 was performed with the HTBI primer set. TCRdb processed the multiplex PCR reads anew with MiXCR; each CDR3 protein has one entry. Here the sample spans nearly 600,000 distinct CDR3 sequences, 11% to 15% being singletons. The entry originates in a study of T cells in Graves' hyperthyroidism and ophthalmopathy. Whole-study findings and limits: The model forecast ophthalmopathy, anticipating it by a median around 6.4 months before onset.

CDR1 SQVTM and CDR2 ANQGSEA come from the germline V gene. V lost 4 bases, J lost 6 bases, and 13 bases lay in between. This CDR3 comprises 12 residues. The sequence came from a young woman with Graves' ophthalmopathy. The sample consisted of blood. This chain links TRBV29-1 with TRBJ2-7, with no clear D. CDR3 DNA: TGCAGCGTTGTCTTTAGAACGGTCGAGCAGTACTTC. It specifies CSVVFRTVEQYF.